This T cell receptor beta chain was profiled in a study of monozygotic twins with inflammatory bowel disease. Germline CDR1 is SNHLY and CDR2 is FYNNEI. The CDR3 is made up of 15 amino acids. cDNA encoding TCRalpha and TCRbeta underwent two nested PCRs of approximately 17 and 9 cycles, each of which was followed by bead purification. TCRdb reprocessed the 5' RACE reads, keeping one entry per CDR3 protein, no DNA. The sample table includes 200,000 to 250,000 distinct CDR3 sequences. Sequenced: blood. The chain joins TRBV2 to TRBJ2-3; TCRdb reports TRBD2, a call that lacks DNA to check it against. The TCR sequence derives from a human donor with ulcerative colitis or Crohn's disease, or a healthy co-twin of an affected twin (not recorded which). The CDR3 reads CASQEGYPSTDTQYF. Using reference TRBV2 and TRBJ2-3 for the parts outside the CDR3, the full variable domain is EPEVTQTPSHQVTQMGQEVILRCVPISNHLYFYWYRQILGQKVEFLVSFYNNEISEKSEIFDDQFSVERPDGSNFTLKIRSTKLEDSAMYFCASQEGYPSTDTQYFGPGTRLTVL.